The 27 T cell receptor beta chains reported below all come from one sample, sequenced in a study of cytomegalovirus exposure and HLA in healthy donors. Measured with immunoSEQ multiplex PCR; TCRdb has only the in-frame clones, and not every one. The sample shows roughly 250,000 clones, approximately 90% of them seen only once. Sequencing was carried out using PBMCs. These TCRs come from a man younger than 35 in good health and CMV-seronegative.

CDR3 nucleotides: TGTGCCAGCAGTTTATACCGACTGAGCACAGATACGCAGTATTTT. Its protein product is CASSLYRLSTDTQYF. The rearrangement links TRBV27 to TRBJ2-3; D is undetermined. The CDR3 length is 15 residues. Germline loops: CDR1 MNHEY, CDR2 SMNVEV (reference sequence). The V and J ends lost 1 base and 0 bases respectively, with 8 bases between them.

The V gene is TRBV9, the J gene TRBJ1-3, with D unresolved. Deletions cut 4 bases from V and 0 bases from J, with 11 bases between. The CDR3 contains 15 residues. CDR1 is SGDLS, CDR2 YYNGEE, per germline. The CDR3 loop is CASSPTSFSGNTIYF. The DNA of the CDR3 is TGTGCCAGCAGCCCAACATCATTCTCTGGAAACACCATATATTTT.

This chain links TRBV5-1 with TRBJ2-7, with 8 nucleotides matching TRBD2. V dropped 4 bases and J dropped 6; count of bases not matched to a gene: 12. Per the germline V gene, CDR1 is SGHRS and CDR2 is YFSETQ. The CDR3 runs to 15 residues. This CDR3 is CASSRIPQREREQYF. The CDR3 DNA reads TGCGCCAGCAGCAGGATCCCACAGCGGGAGCGCGAGCAGTACTTC.

A note on this clone: The same CDR3 also results from other DNA sequences found in this sample. The chain joins TRBV4-3 to TRBJ2-7; TRBD2 might be the D (5 bases). Germline assignment: CDR1 LGHNA and CDR2 YSLEER. Trimming shortened V by 0 bases and J by 4 bases, and 7 bases separated the two germline ends. The CDR3 runs 13 residues. This CDR3 reads CASSQDRGYEQYF. DNA for the CDR3: TGCGCCAGCAGCCAAGATCGGGGTTACGAGCAGTACTTC.

This chain joins TRBV9 and TRBJ1-2, with TRBD1 matching over 9 bases. The CDR3 has 15 residues. After removal of 2 bases from V and 1 base from J, the junction contained 3 bases not matched to a gene. The germline gives CDR1 SGDLS, CDR2 YYNGEE. As DNA, the CDR3 is TGTGCCAGCAGCGTGGGGACAGGGATTAACTATGGCTACACCTTC. It yields the protein CASSVGTGINYGYTF. Using reference TRBV9 and TRBJ1-2 for the parts outside the CDR3, the full variable domain is DSGVTQTPKHLITATGQRVTLRCSPRSGDLSVYWYQQSLDQGLQFLIQYYNGEERAKGNILERFSAQQFPDLHSELNLSSLELGDSALYFCASSVGTGINYGYTFGSGTRLTVV.

The V gene is TRBV5-6, the J gene TRBJ1-1, with D possibly TRBD1 on 6 matching bases. Germline CDR1 is SGHDT and CDR2 is YYEEEE. V was pared by 2 bases and J by 8 bases, with 13 bases between. The CDR3 has 13 amino acids. In nucleotides, the CDR3 is TGTGCCAGCAGCTTATCCAGGGGCGGCGAAGCTTTCTTT. Its protein is CASSLSRGGEAFF.

J is TRBJ1-2 and V is TRBV4-3; 9 bases fit TRBD1. This CDR3 region has 14 residues. From germline, CDR1 is LGHNA and CDR2 YSLEER. The J segment lost 8 bases and the V segment lost 3 bases, leaving 7 bases of the junction unmatched. The DNA of the CDR3 is TGCGCCAGCAGCCACGAACAGGGGGCAAGAGGCTACACCTTC. Its protein is CASSHEQGARGYTF.

This chain connects TRBV28 to TRBJ1-2; possibly TRBD1 for D (6 bases). The CDR3 extends over 12 amino acids. The V end lost 8 bases, the J end lost 4 bases, and 11 bases lay between the germline ends. Looked up from germline, CDR1 is MDHEN and CDR2 is SYDVKM. Here the CDR3 DNA reads TGTGCCAGCGTCGGACAGTTCTATGGCTACACCTTC. Amino acid sequence: CASVGQFYGYTF.

The chain has TRBV6-5 and TRBJ2-7, with unresolved D. Germline CDR1 is MNHEY and CDR2 is SVGAGI. Trimming removed 0 bases from V and 4 bases from J, with 7 bases in between. The CDR3 contains 13 residues. The CDR3 loop reads CASSYSSRYEQYF. The CDR3 coding sequence is TGTGCCAGCAGTTACTCATCCCGGTACGAGCAGTACTTC.

The chain combines TRBV28 with TRBJ1-1, with 10 bases fitting TRBD1. The CDR3 has 17 residues. Unmatched junction bases numbered 12, after V lost 4 bases and J lost 4 bases. Germline V CDR1 and CDR2: MDHEN, SYDVKM. The CDR3 protein is CASSSPRDRGQSTEAFF. CDR3 coding DNA: TGTGCCAGCAGTTCCCCCCGGGACAGGGGACAATCCACTGAAGCTTTCTTT. Combining the CDR3 with reference TRBV28 and TRBJ1-1 gives the whole variable domain DVKVTQSSRYLVKRTGEKVFLECVQDMDHENMFWYRQDPGLGLRLIYFSYDVKMKEKGDIPEGYSVSREKKERFSLILESASTNQTSMYLCASSSPRDRGQSTEAFFGQGTRLTVV.

The V call is TRBV28, the J call TRBJ2-7; 7 bases are a match to TRBD2. CDR1 is MDHEN and CDR2 is SYDVKM in the germline V gene. V lost 3 bases and J lost 6; bases outside the gene matches: 11. The CDR3 has 15 residues. CDR3: CASSFNWVTGGEQYF. In nucleotides, the CDR3 is TGTGCCAGCAGTTTTAATTGGGTCACGGGAGGCGAGCAGTACTTC.

The chain carries TRBV2 and TRBJ2-5; tentatively, D is TRBD1 (6 bases). CDR1 and CDR2 from the germline V gene are SNHLY and FYNNEI. This CDR3 comprises 12 residues. Trimming cost V 3 bases and J 7 bases, with 9 bases left between them. CDR3 nucleotide sequence: TGTGCCAGCAGTGAGAGAGGGGGGACCCAGTACTTC. Its translation is CASSERGGTQYF.

The V call is TRBV6-1, the J call TRBJ1-2, with a tentative D call TRBD1 (6 bases). CDR3 length: 13 residues. V gave up 3 bases and J gave up 4 bases, with 9 bases separating them. Looked up from germline, CDR1 is MNHNS and CDR2 is SASEGT. CDR3 loop: CASSDRGGYGYTF. CDR3 nucleotides: TGTGCCAGCAGTGACAGGGGCGGCTATGGCTACACCTTC.

V is TRBV27 and J is TRBJ2-1; D might be TRBD2 (5 bases). Germline CDR1 reads MNHEY; CDR2 reads SMNVEV (reference sequence). The CDR3 is 14 amino acids. Trimming cost V 7 bases and J 0 bases, with 10 bases left between them. The CDR3 DNA reads TGTGCCAGCAAGAGGAGCGGCTCCTACAATGAGCAGTTCTTC. Protein product: CASKRSGSYNEQFF.

The chain couples TRBV6-5 to TRBJ2-5, with TRBD1 matching over 7 bases. This CDR3 has 11 residues. V was pared by 6 bases and J by 5 bases, with 0 bases of the junction left unmatched. The germline CDR1 and CDR2 sequences are MNHEY and SVGAGI. The CDR3 DNA reads as TGTGCCAGCAGACAGGGGGAGACCCAGTACTTC. It encodes CASRQGETQYF.

This sequence joins TRBV5-1 and TRBJ1-6, with D perhaps TRBD1 (5 bases). Deletions cut 0 bases from V and 0 bases from J, with 10 bases between. In germline, CDR1 is SGHRS, CDR2 YFSETQ. The CDR3 has 17 residues. The DNA of the CDR3 is TGCGCCAGCAGCTTGGGCGGGGGAAGCTCCTATAATTCACCCCTCCACTTT. Residues: CASSLGGGSSYNSPLHF.

The V gene is TRBV27, the J gene TRBJ2-7, with TRBD2 matching over 9 bases. V lost 4 bases, J lost 4 bases, and 5 bases stayed unmatched. The CDR3 extends over 14 amino acids. CDR1 is MNHEY and CDR2 is SMNVEV in the germline V gene (reference sequence). The DNA of the CDR3 is TGTGCCAGCAGTTCGGCGGGGGGGATATACGAGCAGTACTTC. This gives the protein CASSSAGGIYEQYF.

The chain combines TRBV6-5 with TRBJ2-1, with D perhaps matching TRBD1 (6 bases). Deletions cut 6 bases from V and 7 bases from J, with 19 bases between. There are 15 residues in the CDR3. CDR1 is MNHEY and CDR2 is SVGAGI in the germline V gene. DNA of the CDR3: TGTGCCAGCAGCCACGGGACATCACTCATTAATGAGCAGTTCTTC. This encodes CASSHGTSLINEQFF.

The gene calls are TRBV19 and TRBJ1-1; D perhaps matches TRBD1 (5 bases). The V end lost 3 bases, the J end lost 5 bases, and 10 bases lay between the germline ends. CDR3 size: 13 residues. The germline gives CDR1 LNHDA, CDR2 SQIVND (reference sequence). The CDR3 DNA is TGTGCCAGTAGTATGGGGCCCCTGACTGAAGCTTTCTTT. Residues: CASSMGPLTEAFF.

The rearrangement links TRBV15 to TRBJ1-2; TRBD1 might be the D (6 bases). Germline CDR1 LNHNV, CDR2 YYDKDF (reference sequence). The CDR3 loop spans 14 amino acids. The V end was cut by 0 bases, the J end by 6 bases, with 11 bases between. CDR3 nucleotide sequence: TGTGCCACCAGCAGAGATCGTACAGGGAATGGCTACACCTTC. This encodes CATSRDRTGNGYTF. Together with reference TRBV15 and TRBJ1-2, the CDR3 gives the full variable domain: DAMVIQNPRYQVTQFGKPVTLSCSQTLNHNVMYWYQQKSSQAPKLLFHYYDKDFNNEADTPDNFQSRRPNTSFCFLDIRSPGLGDTAMYLCATSRDRTGNGYTFGSGTRLTVV.

This rearrangement joins TRBV5-1 to TRBJ2-5; 9 bases match TRBD2. Germline V gives CDR1 SGHRS, CDR2 YFSETQ. V was pared by 2 bases and J by 3 bases, with 5 bases of the junction left unmatched. The CDR3 covers 15 residues. DNA of the CDR3: TGCGCCAGCAGCTTCGTGACTAGCGGTGAAGAGACCCAGTACTTC. Translated: CASSFVTSGEETQYF.

The rearrangement uses TRBV4-3 and TRBJ2-1, with 9 bases identical to TRBD1. Germline CDR1 and CDR2: LGHNA and YSLEER. V gave up 1 base and J gave up 5 bases; unmatched junction bases: 9. CDR3 size: 17 residues. The CDR3 DNA follows: TGCGCCAGCAGCCAAGTTATCTGGACAGGGGCAAACAATGAGCAGTTCTTC. This gives the protein CASSQVIWTGANNEQFF.

This rearrangement joins TRBV5-6 to TRBJ2-1, with 14 nucleotides matching TRBD2. V was clipped by 2 bases and J by 8 bases; unmatched bases: 6. The CDR3 is 16 amino acids. Germline V lookup: CDR1 SGHDT, CDR2 YYEEEE. CDR3 loop: CASSFTGTSGRYEQFF. In nucleotides, the CDR3 is TGTGCCAGCAGCTTTACCGGGACTAGCGGGAGATATGAGCAGTTCTTC.

V and J are TRBV19 and TRBJ2-7; 10 nucleotides agree with TRBD2. Trimming cost V 4 bases and J 2 bases; bases outside gene matches: 5. The germline CDR1 and CDR2 sequences are LNHDA and SQIVND (reference sequence). CDR3 length: 15 residues. The CDR3 spells CASSSSGGVTYEQYF. The CDR3 DNA reads as TGTGCCAGTAGTAGCAGCGGGGGGGTGACCTACGAGCAGTACTTC.

To note about this clone: Other DNA sequences of this sample code for an identical CDR3. The chain's CDR3 is CASSYSGTGSYEQYF. CDR3 coding DNA: TGTGCCAGCAGTTACTCCGGGACAGGTTCCTACGAGCAGTACTTC. The chain uses TRBV6-5 and TRBJ2-7; 8 nucleotides line up with TRBD1. CDR3 length: 15 residues. Germline loops: CDR1 MNHEY, CDR2 SVGAGI. V was clipped by 0 bases and J by 1 base; unmatched bases: 2.

V gene TRBV5-1 combines with J gene TRBJ2-7; 9 bases match TRBD1. Losses at the gene ends were 3 bases for V and 6 bases for J; bases not matched to a gene: 7. CDR1 SGHRS and CDR2 YFSETQ come from the germline V gene. This CDR3 has 14 residues. The CDR3 nucleotides read TGCGCCAGCAGCTCCTGGACAGGGGAGGCCGAGCAGTACTTC. It translates to CASSSWTGEAEQYF.

The chain employs TRBV27 and TRBJ1-6; D uncertain. The germline V gene encodes CDR1 MNHEY and CDR2 SMNVEV (reference sequence). V gave up 3 bases and J gave up 3 bases, with 9 bases separating them. CDR3 length: 15 amino acids. The CDR3 region is CASSLEVHYNSPLHF. The CDR3 bases are TGTGCCAGCAGTTTGGAGGTACACTATAATTCACCCCTCCACTTT.